A selection of T cell receptor beta chains follows, all from one sample in a study of shared clonotypes between healthy human individuals. Clones were read by immunoSEQ multiplex PCR, and TCRdb kept only the in-frame ones, dropping some. The sample lists about 2,500,000 clones; roughly 92% were seen once. Material for sequencing was naive CD4+ T cells sorted from blood. Source of these receptors: a man between 18 and 35 years old in good health. Both conserved end residues are part of each CDR3. The D gene is left open where the match is weak. Some rows have no size entry. The others give once, few or many, or a class for an expanded clone.

j_gene	abundance	d_gene	v_gene	CDR3aa	CDR3nt
TRBJ1-4	.	.	TRBV11-2	CASRSRGLHEKLFF	TGTGCCAGCAGGTCTCGGGGGTTACATGAAAAACTGTTTTTT
TRBJ2-1	once	TRBD2	TRBV13	CASSPGGRANEQFF	TGTGCCAGCAGCCCAGGCGGGAGGGCCAATGAGCAGTTCTTC
TRBJ2-3	.	.	TRBV5-1	CASSLSGGSSTDTQYF	TGCGCCAGCAGCTTGAGCGGCGGATCTAGCACAGATACGCAGTATTTT
TRBJ2-7	.	TRBD1	TRBV23-1	CASSQSVDRTLDYEQYF	TGCGCCAGCAGTCAATCAGTGGACAGGACTCTGGACTACGAGCAGTACTTC
TRBJ1-5	.	.	TRBV5-8	CASSLAKGGKGNQPQHF	TGTGCCAGCAGCTTGGCCAAGGGGGGTAAGGGCAATCAGCCCCAGCATTTT
TRBJ2-5	.	TRBD1	TRBV10-3	CAISEAIGTGGETQYF	TGTGCCATCAGTGAGGCGATTGGGACAGGGGGAGAGACCCAGTACTTC
TRBJ1-6	.	.	TRBV7-2	CASSLVGLGSPLHF	TGTGCCAGCAGCTTAGTGGGGCTTGGATCACCCCTCCACTTT
TRBJ2-2	.	TRBD2	TRBV7-2	CASSLGTSGRTGELFF	TGTGCCAGCAGCTTGGGGACTAGCGGGCGGACCGGGGAGCTGTTTTTT
TRBJ2-1	.	.	TRBV7-8	CASTNARGNEQFF	TGTGCCAGCACCAATGCCCGGGGCAATGAGCAGTTCTTC
TRBJ1-2	.	.	TRBV28	CASSLLTAPNYGYTF	TGTGCCAGCAGTCTGTTGACAGCCCCTAACTATGGCTACACCTTC
TRBJ2-2	.	TRBD1	TRBV5-1	CASSFEQGAGGELFF	TGCGCCAGCAGCTTTGAGCAGGGGGCTGGCGGGGAGCTGTTTTTT
TRBJ1-2	once	.	TRBV11-1	CASSSRGPADGYTF	TGTGCCAGCAGCTCCCGCGGCCCGGCGGATGGCTACACCTTC
TRBJ1-1	.	.	TRBV6-5	CASRPPQGTNTEAFF	TGTGCCAGCAGGCCCCCACAGGGTACGAACACTGAAGCTTTCTTT
TRBJ2-3	.	.	TRBV27	CASSTWRVLEHTQYF	TGTGCCAGCAGTACATGGCGGGTGCTCGAACATACGCAGTATTTT
TRBJ2-3	.	.	TRBV12-5	CASGLWETTDTQYF	TGTGCTAGTGGTTTATGGGAGACCACAGATACGCAGTATTTT
TRBJ2-7	.	.	TRBV7-3	CASSPAQGYEQYF	TGTGCCAGCAGCCCAGCACAGGGTTACGAGCAGTACTTC
TRBJ2-7	.	TRBD2	TRBV19	CASSSRLARGISYEQYF	TGTGCCAGTAGTAGCCGACTAGCTCGAGGGATCTCCTACGAGCAGTACTTC
TRBJ2-1	.	.	TRBV6-1	CASSGTVGGNEQFF	TGTGCCAGCAGTGGGACGGTAGGAGGCAATGAGCAGTTCTTC
TRBJ1-3	.	.	TRBV19	CASSIIGTSGNTIYF	TGTGCCAGTAGTATCATCGGGACCTCTGGAAACACCATATATTTT
TRBJ2-7	.	.	TRBV6-6	CASSVLGVSSYEQYF	TGTGCCAGCAGTGTCTTAGGCGTTAGCTCCTACGAGCAGTACTTC
TRBJ2-7	.	TRBD2	TRBV18	CASSLTSLGGSINVGNYEQYF	TGTGCCAGCTCACTCACCTCGCTAGGCGGGAGTATCAATGTGGGAAACTACGAGCAGTACTTC
TRBJ2-7	.	TRBD1	TRBV6-1	CATGQGSYEQYF	TGTGCCACTGGACAGGGGTCCTACGAGCAGTACTTC
TRBJ1-4	.	.	TRBV7-6	CASSLLTGGTTNEKLFF	TGTGCCAGCAGCTTATTAACGGGGGGAACAACAAACGAAAAACTGTTTTTT
TRBJ2-2	.	TRBD1	TRBV5-4	CASSRPGQGSTGELFF	TGTGCCAGCAGCAGGCCGGGACAGGGATCCACCGGGGAGCTGTTTTTT
TRBJ2-7	.	TRBD2	TRBV6-7	CASSYSIGLAGVGSYEQYF	TGTGCCAGCAGTTACTCGATTGGGCTAGCGGGAGTGGGCTCCTACGAGCAGTACTTC
TRBJ2-6	.	TRBD1	TRBV5-6	CASSSRGTGAPGANVLTF	TGTGCCAGCAGCTCCAGGGGGACAGGGGCCCCTGGGGCCAACGTCCTGACTTTC
TRBJ1-4	.	.	TRBV4-1	CASSQDPDSKLFF	TGCGCCAGCAGCCAAGACCCGGACTCGAAACTGTTTTTT
TRBJ2-3	.	.	TRBV5-6	CASSLTGTDTQYF	TGTGCCAGCAGCTTGACAGGCACAGATACGCAGTATTTT
TRBJ2-5	.	TRBD2	TRBV14	CASSRRTSGGQETQYF	TGTGCCAGCAGCCGGCGGACTAGCGGGGGCCAAGAGACCCAGTACTTC
TRBJ1-6	.	TRBD1	TRBV29-1	CSVQVGTGGSPLHF	TGCAGCGTGCAGGTCGGGACAGGGGGTTCACCCCTCCACTTT
TRBJ2-1	.	TRBD2	TRBV7-2	CASSLAGTSARYNEQFF	TGTGCCAGCAGCTTAGCTGGGACTAGCGCCCGATACAATGAGCAGTTCTTC
TRBJ2-5	.	.	TRBV7-8	CASSSDGQETQYF	TGTGCCAGCAGCAGCGACGGCCAGGAGACCCAGTACTTC
TRBJ2-1	once	TRBD2	TRBV28	CASSLGRGKKYNEQFF	TGTGCCAGCAGCCTGGGGCGGGGGAAGAAATACAATGAGCAGTTCTTC
TRBJ2-2	.	.	TRBV6-5	CASVKGNTGELFF	TGTGCCAGCGTCAAGGGGAACACCGGGGAGCTGTTTTTT
TRBJ2-7	once	TRBD1	TRBV12-5	CASGQGDVYEQYF	TGTGCTAGTGGTCAGGGGGATGTCTACGAGCAGTACTTC
TRBJ2-7	.	TRBD2	TRBV5-1	CASSLEPSGNQQYF	TGCGCCAGCAGCTTGGAACCTAGCGGGAATCAGCAGTACTTC
TRBJ1-2	.	.	TRBV6-1	CASSEAGNLYGYTF	TGTGCCAGCAGTGAAGCGGGGAACCTATATGGCTACACCTTC
TRBJ2-7	once	.	TRBV6-6	CASSYGQGSYEQYF	TGTGCCAGCAGTTACGGGCAGGGCTCCTACGAGCAGTACTTC
TRBJ1-1	.	TRBD1	TRBV2	CASSEQPRGGTEAFF	TGTGCCAGCAGTGAGCAACCCAGGGGGGGCACTGAGGCTTTCTTT
TRBJ1-5	few	TRBD1	TRBV10-3	CAIGPQGGQPQHF	TGTGCCATCGGACCGCAGGGGGGTCAGCCCCAGCATTTT
TRBJ1-4	once	.	TRBV7-9	CASSTGWPTNEKLFF	TGTGCCAGCAGCACGGGATGGCCGACTAATGAAAAACTGTTTTTT
TRBJ2-2	.	TRBD2	TRBV6-1	CASIYGGSTGELFF	TGTGCCAGCATATACGGGGGGAGCACCGGGGAGCTGTTTTTT
TRBJ2-3	.	TRBD2	TRBV9	CASSVLAEDTDTQYF	TGTGCCAGCAGCGTACTAGCGGAAGACACAGATACGCAGTATTTT
TRBJ2-5	once	.	TRBV28	CASSFLRETQYF	TGTGCCAGCAGTTTCCTTCGGGAGACCCAGTACTTC
TRBJ2-7	.	.	TRBV27	CASSLVAPNPSYEQYF	TGTGCCAGCAGTTTAGTGGCGCCTAACCCTTCCTACGAGCAGTACTTC
TRBJ1-5	few	TRBD1	TRBV30	CACQNRGQPQHF	TGTGCCTGTCAAAACAGGGGCCAGCCCCAGCATTTT
TRBJ1-5	few	.	TRBV6-1	CASSEIGNQPQHF	TGTGCCAGCAGTGAAATAGGAAATCAGCCCCAGCATTTT
TRBJ2-3	.	TRBD2	TRBV4-3	CASSQDTGGGDTQYF	TGCGCCAGCAGCCAAGACACGGGAGGGGGAGATACGCAGTATTTT
TRBJ2-1	.	TRBD1	TRBV6-5	CASSYGTGGRYEQFF	TGTGCCAGCAGTTATGGGACAGGGGGCCGGTATGAGCAGTTCTTC
TRBJ2-6	.	.	TRBV4-1	CASSQVPRGFGANVLTF	TGCGCCAGCAGCCAAGTGCCGAGGGGCTTTGGGGCCAACGTCCTGACTTTC
TRBJ2-5	.	TRBD1	TRBV9	CASSVGTGRQETQYF	TGTGCCAGCAGCGTAGGGACAGGGCGACAAGAGACCCAGTACTTC
TRBJ1-3	.	.	TRBV28	CASSSYSGTVGNTIYF	TGTGCCAGCAGTTCCTACTCCGGGACGGTTGGAAACACCATATATTTT
TRBJ1-4	.	TRBD1	TRBV6-5	CASSRRTGEGEKLFF	TGTGCCAGCAGCAGAAGAACAGGGGAAGGTGAAAAACTGTTTTTT
TRBJ1-4	.	.	TRBV18	CASSPGLQGGEKLFF	TGTGCCAGCTCCCCGGGGCTGCAGGGAGGTGAAAAACTGTTTTTT